The 9 T cell receptor beta chains below all came from one sample that was sequenced in a study of B cell selection in AIRE deficiency. TCRdb keeps only in-frame clones here, not all; method: immunoSEQ multiplex PCR. The sample contains roughly 25,000 clones, around 97% of which appear only once. Sorting defined conventional CD4 T cells as CD4+CD127+. Sequencing was done on a sample of CD4+CD127+ conventional T cells sorted from PBMCs. All receptors derive from a human donor in good health.

J is TRBJ1-1 and V is TRBV28; no firm D call. V lost 6 bases and J lost 2, with 10 bases in between. The CDR3 is made up of 13 amino acids. CDR1 is MDHEN and CDR2 is SYDVKM in the germline V gene. The CDR3 DNA reads as TGTGCCAGCAGCAGCTACAGAAACACTGAAGCTTTCTTT. It translates to CASSSYRNTEAFF.

CDR3 sequence: CASTTMLQGSQPQHF. Written as DNA, the CDR3 is TGTGCCAGCACAACAATGCTACAGGGAAGTCAGCCCCAGCATTTT. The chain uses TRBV6-1 and TRBJ1-5; tentatively, D is TRBD1 (6 bases). Germline V gene lookup returns CDR1 MNHNS and CDR2 SASEGT. V lost 7 bases and J 6 bases, leaving 19 bases between the germline ends. CDR3 length: 15 amino acids.

This chain links TRBV19 with TRBJ2-7; D gene ambiguous. V was trimmed by 4 bases and J by 6 bases, leaving 19 bases between them. The CDR3 has 15 amino acids. The germline V gene encodes CDR1 LNHDA and CDR2 SQIVND (reference sequence). The CDR3 DNA reads TGTGCCAGTAGTACTAACTTCCTATCTCCGGGCGAGCAGTACTTC. It encodes CASSTNFLSPGEQYF.

V and J are TRBV10-2 and TRBJ2-6; D remains ambiguous. The CDR3 totals 17 residues. Germline CDR1 is WSHSY and CDR2 is SAAADI. V gave up 0 bases and J gave up 0 bases, with 9 bases separating them. The CDR3 DNA reads as TGCGCCAGCAGTGAGTCGGTGGTGAGCTCTGGGGCCAACGTCCTGACTTTC. Translated, it gives CASSESVVSSGANVLTF.

The rearrangement uses TRBV4-2 and TRBJ2-7, with TRBD2 as a possible D gene (6 bases). The CDR3 is 15 amino acids. Trimming took 1 base from V and 7 from J, leaving 17 bases between them. The germline V gene encodes CDR1 LGHNA and CDR2 YNFKEQ. CDR3 DNA sequence: TGTGCCAGCAGCCAAGCCCGGCTAGCGTGGGGAGAGCAGTACTTC. Translation gives CASSQARLAWGEQYF.

V and J are TRBV28 and TRBJ1-5; no clear D gene. This CDR3 comprises 16 residues. With 4 bases removed from V and 4 bases from J, the gap between germline ends came to 17 bases. Germline lookup yields CDR1 MDHEN and CDR2 SYDVKM. The CDR3 is CASSYGQRFGNQPQHF. CDR3 coding DNA: TGTGCCAGCAGTTATGGGCAAAGGTTTGGAAATCAGCCCCAGCATTTT.

The rearrangement uses TRBV11-2 and TRBJ1-2; D gene uncertain. V was cut by 1 base and J by 5 bases, with 8 bases left in between. The germline gives CDR1 SGHAT, CDR2 FQNNGV. The CDR3 has 13 amino acids. CDR3 sequence reads: CASSLGGRYGYTF. In DNA, the CDR3 is TGTGCCAGCAGCTTAGGTGGGAGATATGGCTACACCTTC.

The chain has TRBV9 and TRBJ2-1; a weak D match, TRBD2 (6 bases). CDR1 is SGDLS, CDR2 YYNGEE, per germline. Trimming pared 2 bases from V and 1 base from J, leaving 7 bases between. This CDR3 has 14 amino acids. The CDR3 coding sequence is TGTGCCAGCAGCGTCGCGGGGTCCTACAATGAGCAGTTCTTC. It specifies CASSVAGSYNEQFF.

This chain joins TRBV9 and TRBJ2-1; D not resolved. Germline V gene data show CDR1 as SGDLS and CDR2 as YYNGEE. Trimming stripped 4 bases from V and 0 bases from J, with 11 bases between. The CDR3 covers 15 residues. This chain's CDR3 is CASSFTSTSYNEQFF. The CDR3 DNA reads TGTGCCAGCAGCTTTACTTCGACCTCCTACAATGAGCAGTTCTTC.